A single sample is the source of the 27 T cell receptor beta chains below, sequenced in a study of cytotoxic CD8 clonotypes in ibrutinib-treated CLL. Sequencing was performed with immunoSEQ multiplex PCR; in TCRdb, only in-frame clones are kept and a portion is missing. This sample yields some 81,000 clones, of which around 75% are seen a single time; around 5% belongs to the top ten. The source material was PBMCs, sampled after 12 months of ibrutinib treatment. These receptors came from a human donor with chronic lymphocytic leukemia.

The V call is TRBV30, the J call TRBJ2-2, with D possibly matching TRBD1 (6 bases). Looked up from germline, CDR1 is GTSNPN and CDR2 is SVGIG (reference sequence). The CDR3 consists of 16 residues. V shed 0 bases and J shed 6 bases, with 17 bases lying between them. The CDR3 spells CAWSVYQGLVAGELFF. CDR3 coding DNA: TGTGCCTGGAGTGTATACCAGGGGTTGGTGGCCGGGGAGCTGTTTTTT.

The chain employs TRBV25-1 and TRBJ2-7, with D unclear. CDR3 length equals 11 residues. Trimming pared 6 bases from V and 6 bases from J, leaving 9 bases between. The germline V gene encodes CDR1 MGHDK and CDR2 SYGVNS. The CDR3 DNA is TGTGCCAGCAGAGCCTGGGGCGAGCAGTACTTC. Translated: CASRAWGEQYF.

This CDR3 is CASSPTGSDEQFF. For the CDR3, the DNA is TGTGCCAGCAGCCCCACAGGGAGCGATGAGCAGTTCTTC. The genes are TRBV7-3 and TRBJ2-1; a weak D match, TRBD1 (6 bases). This CDR3 is 13 amino acids long. Between the trimmed V and J ends, which lost 5 bases and 8 bases, there was a span of 13 bases. Looked up from germline, CDR1 is SGHTA and CDR2 is FQGTGA. Combining the CDR3 with reference TRBV7-3 and TRBJ2-1 gives the whole variable domain GAGVSQTPSNKVTEKGKYVELRCDPISGHTALYWYRQSLGQGPEFLIYFQGTGAADDSGLPNDRFFAVRPEGSVSTLKIQRTERGDSAVYLCASSPTGSDEQFFGPGTRLTVL.

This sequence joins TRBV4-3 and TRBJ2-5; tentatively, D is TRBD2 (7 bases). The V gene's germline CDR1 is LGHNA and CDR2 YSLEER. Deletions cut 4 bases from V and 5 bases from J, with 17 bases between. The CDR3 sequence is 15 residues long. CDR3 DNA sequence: TGCGCCAGCAGCCCCCGCCGCGGGGGCAGGGAGACCCAGTACTTC. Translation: CASSPRRGGRETQYF.

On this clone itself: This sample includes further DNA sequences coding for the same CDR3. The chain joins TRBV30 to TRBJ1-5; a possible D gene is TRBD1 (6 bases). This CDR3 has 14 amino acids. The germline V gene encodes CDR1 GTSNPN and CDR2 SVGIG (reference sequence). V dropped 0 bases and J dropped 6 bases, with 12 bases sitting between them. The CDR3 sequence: CAWSVGGAGQPQHF. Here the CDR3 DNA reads TGTGCCTGGAGTGTCGGGGGGGCAGGTCAGCCCCAGCATTTT.

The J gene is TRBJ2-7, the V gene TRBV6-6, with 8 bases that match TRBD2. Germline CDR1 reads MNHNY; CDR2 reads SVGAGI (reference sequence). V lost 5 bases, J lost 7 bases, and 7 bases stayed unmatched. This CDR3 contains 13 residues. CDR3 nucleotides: TGTGCCAGCAGTCCACCCGGGACTAGGGAGCAGTACTTC. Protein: CASSPPGTREQYF.

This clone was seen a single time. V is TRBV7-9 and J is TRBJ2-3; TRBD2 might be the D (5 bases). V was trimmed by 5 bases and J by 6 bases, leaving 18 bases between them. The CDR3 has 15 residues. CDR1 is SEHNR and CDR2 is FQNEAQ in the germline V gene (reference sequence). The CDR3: CASSPTRGSVDTQYF. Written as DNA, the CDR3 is TGTGCCAGCAGCCCAACACGGGGATCCGTGGATACGCAGTATTTT.

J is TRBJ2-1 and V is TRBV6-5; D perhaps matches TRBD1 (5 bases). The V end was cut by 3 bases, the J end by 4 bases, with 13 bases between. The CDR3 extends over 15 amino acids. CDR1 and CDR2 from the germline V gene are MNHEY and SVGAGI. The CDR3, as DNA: TGTGCCAGCAGTTATGTCAGGGCCCCTTACAATGAGCAGTTCTTC. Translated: CASSYVRAPYNEQFF.

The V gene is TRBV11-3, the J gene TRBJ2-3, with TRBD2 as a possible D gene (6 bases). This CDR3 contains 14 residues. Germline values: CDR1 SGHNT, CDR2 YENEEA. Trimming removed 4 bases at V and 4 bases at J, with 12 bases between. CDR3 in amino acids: CASSSSRGADTQYF. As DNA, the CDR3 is TGTGCCAGCAGCTCAAGCCGCGGGGCAGATACGCAGTATTTT.

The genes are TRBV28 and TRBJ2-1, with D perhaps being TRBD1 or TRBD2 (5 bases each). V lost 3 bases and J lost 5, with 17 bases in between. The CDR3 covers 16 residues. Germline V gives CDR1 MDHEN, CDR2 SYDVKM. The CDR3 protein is CASSLTAGWENNEQFF. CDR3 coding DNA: TGTGCCAGCAGTTTGACCGCAGGGTGGGAGAACAATGAGCAGTTCTTC.

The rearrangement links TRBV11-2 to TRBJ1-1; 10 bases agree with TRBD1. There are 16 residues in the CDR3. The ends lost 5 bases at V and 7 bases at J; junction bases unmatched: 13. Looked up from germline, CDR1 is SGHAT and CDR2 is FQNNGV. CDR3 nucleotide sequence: TGTGCCAGCAGCCCTCCGGGACAGGGGTTGTCGGGTGAAGCTTTCTTT. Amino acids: CASSPPGQGLSGEAFF.

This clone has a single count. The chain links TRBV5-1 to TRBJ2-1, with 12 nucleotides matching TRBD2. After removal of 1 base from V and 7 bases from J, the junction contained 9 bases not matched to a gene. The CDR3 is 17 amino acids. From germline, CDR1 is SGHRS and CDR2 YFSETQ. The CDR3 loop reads CASSLRALAGGLNEQFF. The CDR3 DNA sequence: TGCGCCAGCAGCTTGAGGGCACTAGCGGGAGGTCTGAATGAGCAGTTCTTC.

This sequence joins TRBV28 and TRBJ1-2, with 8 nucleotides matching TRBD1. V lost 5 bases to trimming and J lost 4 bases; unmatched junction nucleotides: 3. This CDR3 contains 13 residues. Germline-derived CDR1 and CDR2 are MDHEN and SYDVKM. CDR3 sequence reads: CASSRTGSYGYTF. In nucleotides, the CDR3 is TGTGCCAGCAGTAGGACAGGGTCCTATGGCTACACCTTC.

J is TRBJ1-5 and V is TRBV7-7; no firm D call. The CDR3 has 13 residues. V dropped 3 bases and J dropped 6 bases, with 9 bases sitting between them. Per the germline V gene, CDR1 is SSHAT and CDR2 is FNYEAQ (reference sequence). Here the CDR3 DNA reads TGTGCCAGCAGCTTTAGGTTTGGTCAGCCCCAGCATTTT. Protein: CASSFRFGQPQHF. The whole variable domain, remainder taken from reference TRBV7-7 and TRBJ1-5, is GAGVSQSPRYKVTKRGQDVTLRCDPISSHATLYWYQQALGQGPEFLTYFNYEAQPDKSGLPSDRFSAERPEGSISTLTIQRTEQRDSAMYRCASSFRFGQPQHFGDGTRLSIL.

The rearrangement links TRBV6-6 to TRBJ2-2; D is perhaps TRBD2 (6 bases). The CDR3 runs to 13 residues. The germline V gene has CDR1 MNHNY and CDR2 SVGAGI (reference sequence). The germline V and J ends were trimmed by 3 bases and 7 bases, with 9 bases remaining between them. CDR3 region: CASSYATSGELFF. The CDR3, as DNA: TGTGCCAGCAGTTATGCGACTAGCGGGGAGCTGTTTTTT.

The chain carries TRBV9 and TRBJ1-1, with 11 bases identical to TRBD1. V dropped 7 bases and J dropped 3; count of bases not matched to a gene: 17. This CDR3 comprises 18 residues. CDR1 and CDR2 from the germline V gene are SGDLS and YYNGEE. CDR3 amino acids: CASHPGPGQGGWHTEAFF. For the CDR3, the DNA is TGTGCCAGCCACCCGGGTCCGGGACAGGGGGGGTGGCACACTGAAGCTTTCTTT.

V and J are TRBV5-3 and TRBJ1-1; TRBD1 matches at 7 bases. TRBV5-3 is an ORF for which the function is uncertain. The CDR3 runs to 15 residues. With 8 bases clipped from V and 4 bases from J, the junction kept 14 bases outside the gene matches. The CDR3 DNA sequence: TGTGCCAGCCACCGGGAGGGGGCTTCGGGCACTGAAGCTTTCTTT. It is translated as CASHREGASGTEAFF.

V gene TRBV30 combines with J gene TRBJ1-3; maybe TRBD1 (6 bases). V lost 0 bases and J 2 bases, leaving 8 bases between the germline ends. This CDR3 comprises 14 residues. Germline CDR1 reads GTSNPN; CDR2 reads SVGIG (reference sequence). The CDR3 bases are TGTGCCTGGAGTGTAGGGGGGGCTGGAAACACCATATATTTT. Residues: CAWSVGGAGNTIYF.

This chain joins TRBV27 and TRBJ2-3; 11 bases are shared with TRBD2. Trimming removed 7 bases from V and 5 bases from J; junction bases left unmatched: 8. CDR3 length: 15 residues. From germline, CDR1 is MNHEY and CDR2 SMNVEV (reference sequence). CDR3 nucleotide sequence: TGTGCCAGCACCTCGACTAGCGGGGCGGGAGATACGCAGTATTTT. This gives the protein CASTSTSGAGDTQYF.

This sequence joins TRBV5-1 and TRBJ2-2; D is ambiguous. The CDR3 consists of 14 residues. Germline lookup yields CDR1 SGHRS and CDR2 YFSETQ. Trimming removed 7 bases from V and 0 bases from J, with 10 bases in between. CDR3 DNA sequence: TGCGCCAGCGAACTCGCCCCGAACACCGGGGAGCTGTTTTTT. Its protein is CASELAPNTGELFF.

In nucleotides, the CDR3 is TGCGCCAGCAGTGAGAGGGAAAACTATGGCTACACCTTC. Translation: CASSERENYGYTF. The rearrangement joins TRBV10-2 to TRBJ1-2, with D hard to call. The germline V gene encodes CDR1 WSHSY and CDR2 SAAADI. Between the trimmed V and J ends, which lost 2 bases and 2 bases, there was a span of 6 bases. The CDR3 totals 13 residues.

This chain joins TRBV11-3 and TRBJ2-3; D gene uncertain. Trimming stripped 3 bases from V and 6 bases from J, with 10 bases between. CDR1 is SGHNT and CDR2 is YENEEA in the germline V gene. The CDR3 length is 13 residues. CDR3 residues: CASSFAGEDTQYF. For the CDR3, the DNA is TGTGCCAGCAGCTTTGCAGGCGAGGATACGCAGTATTTT.

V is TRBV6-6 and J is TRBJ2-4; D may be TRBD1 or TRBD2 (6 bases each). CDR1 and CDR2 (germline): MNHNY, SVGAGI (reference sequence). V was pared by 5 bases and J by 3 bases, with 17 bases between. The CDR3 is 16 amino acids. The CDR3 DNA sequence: TGTGCCAGCAGTCCGGGACACCCCGGGGGCAAAAACATTCAGTACTTC. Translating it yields CASSPGHPGGKNIQYF.

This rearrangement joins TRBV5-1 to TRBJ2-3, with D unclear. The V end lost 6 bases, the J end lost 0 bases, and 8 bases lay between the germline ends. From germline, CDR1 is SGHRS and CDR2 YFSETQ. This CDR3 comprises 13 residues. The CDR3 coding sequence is TGCGCCAGCATGCGTGGGAGCACAGATACGCAGTATTTT. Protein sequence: CASMRGSTDTQYF. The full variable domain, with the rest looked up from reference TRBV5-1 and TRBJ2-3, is KAGVTQTPRYLIKTRGQQVTLSCSPISGHRSVSWYQQTPGQGLQFLFEYFSETQRNKGNFPGRFSGRQFSNSRSEMNVSTLELGDSALYLCASMRGSTDTQYFGPGTRLTVL.

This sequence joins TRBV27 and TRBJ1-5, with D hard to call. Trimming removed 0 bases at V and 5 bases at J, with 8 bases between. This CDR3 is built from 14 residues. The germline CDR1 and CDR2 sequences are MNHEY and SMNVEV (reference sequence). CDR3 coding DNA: TGTGCCAGCAGTTTATCGTATGGCTATCAGCCCCAGCATTTT. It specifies CASSLSYGYQPQHF.

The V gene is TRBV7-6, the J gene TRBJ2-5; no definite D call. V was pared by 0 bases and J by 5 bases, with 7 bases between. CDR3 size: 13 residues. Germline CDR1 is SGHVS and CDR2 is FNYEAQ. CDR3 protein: CASSLAGIETQYF. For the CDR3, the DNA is TGTGCCAGCAGCTTAGCAGGGATTGAGACCCAGTACTTC.

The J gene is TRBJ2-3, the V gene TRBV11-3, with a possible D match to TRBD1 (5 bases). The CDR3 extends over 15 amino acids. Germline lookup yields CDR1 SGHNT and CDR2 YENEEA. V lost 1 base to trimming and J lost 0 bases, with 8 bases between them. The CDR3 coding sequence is TGTGCCAGCAGCTTAGGGGGCAGTAGCACAGATACGCAGTATTTT. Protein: CASSLGGSSTDTQYF.